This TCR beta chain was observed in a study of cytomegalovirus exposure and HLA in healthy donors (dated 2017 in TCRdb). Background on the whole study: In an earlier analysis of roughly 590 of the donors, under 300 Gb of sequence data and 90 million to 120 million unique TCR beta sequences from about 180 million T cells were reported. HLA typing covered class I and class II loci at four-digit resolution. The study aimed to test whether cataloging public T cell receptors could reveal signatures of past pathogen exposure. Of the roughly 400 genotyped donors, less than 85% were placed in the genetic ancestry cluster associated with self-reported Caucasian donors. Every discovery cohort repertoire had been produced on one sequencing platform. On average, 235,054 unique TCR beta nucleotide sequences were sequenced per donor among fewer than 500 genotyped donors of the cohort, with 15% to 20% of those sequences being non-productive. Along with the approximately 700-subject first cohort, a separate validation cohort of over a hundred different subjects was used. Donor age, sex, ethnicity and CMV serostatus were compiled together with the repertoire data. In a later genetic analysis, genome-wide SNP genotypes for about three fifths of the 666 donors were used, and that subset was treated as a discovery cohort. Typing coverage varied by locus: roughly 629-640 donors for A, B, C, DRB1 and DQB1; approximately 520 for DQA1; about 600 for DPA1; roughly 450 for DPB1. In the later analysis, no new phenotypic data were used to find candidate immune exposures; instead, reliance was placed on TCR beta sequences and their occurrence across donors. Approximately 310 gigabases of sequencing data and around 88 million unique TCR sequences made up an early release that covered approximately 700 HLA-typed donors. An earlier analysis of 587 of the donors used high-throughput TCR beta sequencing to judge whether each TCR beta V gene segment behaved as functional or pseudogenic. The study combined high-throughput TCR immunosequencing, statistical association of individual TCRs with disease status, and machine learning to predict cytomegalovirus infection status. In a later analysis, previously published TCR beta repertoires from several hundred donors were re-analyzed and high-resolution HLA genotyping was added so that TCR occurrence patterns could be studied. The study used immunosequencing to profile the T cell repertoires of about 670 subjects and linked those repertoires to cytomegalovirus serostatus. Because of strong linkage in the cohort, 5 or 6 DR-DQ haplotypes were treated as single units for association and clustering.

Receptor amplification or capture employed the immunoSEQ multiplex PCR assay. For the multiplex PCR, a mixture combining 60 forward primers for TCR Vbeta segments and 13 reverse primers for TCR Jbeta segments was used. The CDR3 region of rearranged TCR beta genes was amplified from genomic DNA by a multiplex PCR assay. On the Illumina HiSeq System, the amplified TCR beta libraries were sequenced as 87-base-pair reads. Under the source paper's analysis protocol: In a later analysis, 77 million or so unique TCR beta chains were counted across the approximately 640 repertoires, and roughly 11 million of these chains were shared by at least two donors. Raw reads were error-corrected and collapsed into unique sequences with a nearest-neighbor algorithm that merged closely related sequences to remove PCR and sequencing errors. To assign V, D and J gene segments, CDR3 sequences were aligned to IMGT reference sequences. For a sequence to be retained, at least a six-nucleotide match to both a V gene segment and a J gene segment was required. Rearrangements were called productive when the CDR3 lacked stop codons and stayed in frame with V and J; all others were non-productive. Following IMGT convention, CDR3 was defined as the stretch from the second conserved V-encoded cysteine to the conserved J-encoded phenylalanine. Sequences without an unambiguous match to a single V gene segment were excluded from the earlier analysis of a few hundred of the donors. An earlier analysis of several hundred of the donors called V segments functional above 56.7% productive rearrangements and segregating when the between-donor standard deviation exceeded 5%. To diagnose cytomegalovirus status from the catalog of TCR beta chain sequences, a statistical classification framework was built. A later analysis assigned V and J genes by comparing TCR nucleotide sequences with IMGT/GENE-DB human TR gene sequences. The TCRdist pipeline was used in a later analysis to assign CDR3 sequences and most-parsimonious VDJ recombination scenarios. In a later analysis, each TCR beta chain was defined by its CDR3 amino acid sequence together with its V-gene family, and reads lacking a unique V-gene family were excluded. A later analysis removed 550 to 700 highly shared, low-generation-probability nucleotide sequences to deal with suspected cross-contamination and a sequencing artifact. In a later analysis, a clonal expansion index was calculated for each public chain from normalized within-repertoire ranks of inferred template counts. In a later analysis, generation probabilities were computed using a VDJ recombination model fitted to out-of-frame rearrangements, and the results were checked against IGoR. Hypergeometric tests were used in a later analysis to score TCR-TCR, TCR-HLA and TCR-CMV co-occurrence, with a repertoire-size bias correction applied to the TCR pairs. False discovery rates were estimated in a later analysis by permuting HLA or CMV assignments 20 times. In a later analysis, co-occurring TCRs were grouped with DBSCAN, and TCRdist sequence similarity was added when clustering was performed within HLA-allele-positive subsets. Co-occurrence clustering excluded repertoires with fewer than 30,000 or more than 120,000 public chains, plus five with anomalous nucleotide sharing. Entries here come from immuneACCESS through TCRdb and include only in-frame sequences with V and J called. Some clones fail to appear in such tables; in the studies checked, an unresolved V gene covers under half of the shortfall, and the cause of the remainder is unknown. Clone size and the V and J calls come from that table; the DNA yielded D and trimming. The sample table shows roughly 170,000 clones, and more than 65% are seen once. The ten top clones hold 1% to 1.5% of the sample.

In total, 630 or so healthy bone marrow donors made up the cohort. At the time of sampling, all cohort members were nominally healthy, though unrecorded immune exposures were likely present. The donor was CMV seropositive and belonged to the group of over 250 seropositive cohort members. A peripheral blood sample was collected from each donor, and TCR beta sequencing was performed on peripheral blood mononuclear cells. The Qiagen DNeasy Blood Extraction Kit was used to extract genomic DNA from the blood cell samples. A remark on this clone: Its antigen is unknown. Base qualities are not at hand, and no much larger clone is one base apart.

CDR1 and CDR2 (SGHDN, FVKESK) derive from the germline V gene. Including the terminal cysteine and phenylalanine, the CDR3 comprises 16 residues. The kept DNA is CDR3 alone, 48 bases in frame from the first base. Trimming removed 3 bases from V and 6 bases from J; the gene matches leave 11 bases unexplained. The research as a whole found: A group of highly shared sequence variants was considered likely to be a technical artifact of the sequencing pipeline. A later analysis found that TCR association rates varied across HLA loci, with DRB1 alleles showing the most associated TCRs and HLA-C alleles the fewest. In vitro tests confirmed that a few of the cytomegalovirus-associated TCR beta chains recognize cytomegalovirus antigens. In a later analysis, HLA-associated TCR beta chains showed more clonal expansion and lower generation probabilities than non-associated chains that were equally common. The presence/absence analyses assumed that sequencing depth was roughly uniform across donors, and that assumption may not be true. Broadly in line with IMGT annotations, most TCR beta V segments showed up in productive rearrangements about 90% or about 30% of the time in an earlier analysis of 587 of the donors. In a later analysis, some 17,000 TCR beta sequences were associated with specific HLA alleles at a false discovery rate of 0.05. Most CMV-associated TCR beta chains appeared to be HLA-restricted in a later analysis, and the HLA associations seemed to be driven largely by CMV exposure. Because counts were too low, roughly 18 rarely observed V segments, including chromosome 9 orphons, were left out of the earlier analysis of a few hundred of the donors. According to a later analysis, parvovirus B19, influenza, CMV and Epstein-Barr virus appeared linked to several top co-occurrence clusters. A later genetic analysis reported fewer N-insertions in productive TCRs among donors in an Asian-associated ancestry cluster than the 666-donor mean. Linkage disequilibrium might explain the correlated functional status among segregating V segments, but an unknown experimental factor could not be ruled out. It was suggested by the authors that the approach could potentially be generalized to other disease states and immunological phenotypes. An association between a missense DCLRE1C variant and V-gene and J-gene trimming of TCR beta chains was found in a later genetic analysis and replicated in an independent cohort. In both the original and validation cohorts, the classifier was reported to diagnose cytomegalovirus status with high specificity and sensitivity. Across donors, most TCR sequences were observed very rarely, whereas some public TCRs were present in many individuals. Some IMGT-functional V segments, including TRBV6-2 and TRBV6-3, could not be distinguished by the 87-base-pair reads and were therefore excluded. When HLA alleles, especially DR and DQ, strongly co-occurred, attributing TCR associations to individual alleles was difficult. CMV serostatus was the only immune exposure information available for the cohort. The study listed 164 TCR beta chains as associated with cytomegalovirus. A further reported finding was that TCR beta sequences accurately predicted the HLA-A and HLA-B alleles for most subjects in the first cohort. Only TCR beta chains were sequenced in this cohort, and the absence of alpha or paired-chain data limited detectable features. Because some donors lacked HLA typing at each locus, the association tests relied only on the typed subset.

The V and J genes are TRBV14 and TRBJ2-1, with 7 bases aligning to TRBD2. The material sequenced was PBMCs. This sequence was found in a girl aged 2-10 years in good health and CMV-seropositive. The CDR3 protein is CASSHPWGEGRNEQFF. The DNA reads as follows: TGTGCCAGCAGCCATCCCTGGGGGGAGGGCCGCAATGAGCAGTTCTTC. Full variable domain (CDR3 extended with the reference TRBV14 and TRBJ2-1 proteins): EAGVTQFPSHSVIEKGQTVTLRCDPISGHDNLYWYRRVMGKEIKFLLHFVKESKQDESGMPNNRFLAERTGGTYSTLKVQPAELEDSGVYFCASSHPWGEGRNEQFFGPGTRLTVL.